This passage covers 7 T cell receptor beta chains from one sample sequenced in a study of monozygotic twins with inflammatory bowel disease. With the 5' RACE reads reprocessed, TCRdb shows one record per CDR3 protein and no DNA. With around 450,000 distinct CDR3 sequences in the sample, the ten largest clones hold 2.4%. The sample taken for sequencing was blood. The receptors shown here come from a human donor with ulcerative colitis or Crohn's disease, or a healthy co-twin of an affected twin (not recorded which).

This chain uses TRBV7-2 with TRBJ1-1; TCRdb designates TRBD1, a call that cannot be tested without DNA. CDR3 length: 15 residues. Germline V gene sequence: CDR1 SGHTA, CDR2 FQGNSA. This chain's CDR3 is CASSLIWDGNTEAFF. Supplemented by reference TRBV7-2 and TRBJ1-1, the full variable domain reads GAGVSQSPSNKVTEKGKDVELRCDPISGHTALYWYRQSLGQGLEFLIYFQGNSAPDKSGLPSDRFSAERTGGSVSTLTIQRTQQEDSAVYLCASSLIWDGNTEAFFGQGTRLTVV.

The chain couples TRBV7-9 to TRBJ2-7; the D call of TRBD2 rests on TCRdb alone, since no DNA is present to check it. CDR1 is SEHNR, CDR2 FQNEAQ, per germline (reference sequence). The CDR3 covers 14 residues. CDR3 region: CASSSGLKDYEQYF.

The CDR3 here is CASSLRTGLNTEAFF. The chain carries TRBV19 and TRBJ1-1; checking the TCRdb D call of TRBD1 is not possible without DNA. The CDR3 sequence is 15 residues long. CDR1 and CDR2 (germline): LNHDA, SQIVND (reference sequence).

The chain uses TRBV3-1 and TRBJ2-7. Germline V gene lookup returns CDR1 LGHDT and CDR2 YNNKEL (reference sequence). There are 11 residues in the CDR3. This CDR3 is CASSDPYEQYF.

The chain couples TRBV7-2 to TRBJ2-5; TCRdb's D gene call, TRBD1, goes unchecked for lack of DNA. This CDR3 is built from 15 residues. Per germline, CDR1 SGHTA and CDR2 FQGNSA. CDR3 sequence: CASSLGGLGAETQYF.

The rearrangement links TRBV7-2 to TRBJ2-2; TCRdb proposes TRBD2, but this gene call is untestable without DNA. The CDR3 runs to 16 residues. Germline V CDR1 and CDR2: SGHTA, FQGNSA. CDR3 sequence reads: CASSPITSGPTGELFF.

The chain is built from TRBV24-1 and TRBJ2-1; with no DNA, the TCRdb D assignment of TRBD1 cannot be verified. The CDR3 runs 12 residues. Germline V lookup: CDR1 KGHDR, CDR2 SFDVKD. The CDR3 is CATSDNRNEQFF.